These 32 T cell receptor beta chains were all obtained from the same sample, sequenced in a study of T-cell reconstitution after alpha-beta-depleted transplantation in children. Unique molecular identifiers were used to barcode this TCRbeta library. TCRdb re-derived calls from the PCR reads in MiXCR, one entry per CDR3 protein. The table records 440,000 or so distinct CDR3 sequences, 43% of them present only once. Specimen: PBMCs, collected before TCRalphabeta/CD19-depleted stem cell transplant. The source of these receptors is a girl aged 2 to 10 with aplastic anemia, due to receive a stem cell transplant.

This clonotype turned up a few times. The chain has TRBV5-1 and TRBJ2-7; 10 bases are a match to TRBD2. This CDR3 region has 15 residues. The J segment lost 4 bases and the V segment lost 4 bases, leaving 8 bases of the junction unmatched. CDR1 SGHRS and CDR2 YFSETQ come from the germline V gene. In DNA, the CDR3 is TGCGCCAGCAGCGTGGGGGGACTAGCGTTTTACGAGCAGTACTTC. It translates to CASSVGGLAFYEQYF.

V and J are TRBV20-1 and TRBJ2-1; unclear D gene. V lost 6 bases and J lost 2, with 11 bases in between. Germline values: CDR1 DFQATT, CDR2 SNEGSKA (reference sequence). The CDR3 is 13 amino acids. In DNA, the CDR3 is TGCAGTGCCCTCGTAGGAGCCTACAATGAGCAGTTCTTC. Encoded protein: CSALVGAYNEQFF.

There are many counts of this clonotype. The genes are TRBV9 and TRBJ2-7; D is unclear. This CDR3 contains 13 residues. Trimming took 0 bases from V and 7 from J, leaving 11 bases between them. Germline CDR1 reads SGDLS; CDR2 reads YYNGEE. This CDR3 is CASSVAIGVEQYF. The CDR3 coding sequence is TGTGCCAGCAGCGTAGCTATAGGTGTAGAGCAGTACTTC.

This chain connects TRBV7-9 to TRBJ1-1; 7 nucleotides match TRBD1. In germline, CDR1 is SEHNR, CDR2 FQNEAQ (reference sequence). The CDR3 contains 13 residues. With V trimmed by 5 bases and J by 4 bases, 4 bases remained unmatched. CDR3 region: CASSPKGATEAFF. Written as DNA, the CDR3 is TGTGCCAGCAGCCCGAAGGGGGCCACTGAAGCTTTCTTT. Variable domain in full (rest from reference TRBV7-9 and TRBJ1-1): DTGVSQNPRHKITKRGQNVTFRCDPISEHNRLYWYRQTLGQGPEFLTYFQNEAQLEKSRLLSDRFSAERPKGSFSTLEIQRTEQGDSAMYLCASSPKGATEAFFGQGTRLTVV.

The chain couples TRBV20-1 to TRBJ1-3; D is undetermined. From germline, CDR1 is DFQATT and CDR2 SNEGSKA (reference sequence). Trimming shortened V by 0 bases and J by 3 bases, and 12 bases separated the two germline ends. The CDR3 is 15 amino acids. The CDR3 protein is CSARDAREYGNTIYF. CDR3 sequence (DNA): TGCAGTGCTAGAGATGCTCGGGAATATGGAAACACCATATATTTT.

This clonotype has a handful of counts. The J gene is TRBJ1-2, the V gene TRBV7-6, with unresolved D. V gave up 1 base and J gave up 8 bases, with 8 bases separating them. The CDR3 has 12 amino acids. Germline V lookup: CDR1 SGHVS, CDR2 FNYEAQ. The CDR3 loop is CASSLVNGGYTF. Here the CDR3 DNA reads TGTGCCAGCAGCTTAGTCAACGGAGGCTACACCTTC.

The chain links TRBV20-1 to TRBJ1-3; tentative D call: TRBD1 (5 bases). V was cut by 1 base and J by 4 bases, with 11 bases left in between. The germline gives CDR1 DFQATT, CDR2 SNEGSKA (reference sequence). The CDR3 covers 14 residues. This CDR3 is CSARGGQLGNTIYF. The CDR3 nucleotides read TGCAGTGCTAGAGGGGGCCAGCTCGGAAACACCATATATTTT.

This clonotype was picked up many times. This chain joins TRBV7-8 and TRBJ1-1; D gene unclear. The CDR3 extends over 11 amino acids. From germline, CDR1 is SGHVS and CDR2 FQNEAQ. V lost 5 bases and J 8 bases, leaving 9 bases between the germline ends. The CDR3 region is CASSLEQEAFF. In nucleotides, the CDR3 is TGTGCCAGCAGCCTAGAACAGGAAGCTTTCTTT.

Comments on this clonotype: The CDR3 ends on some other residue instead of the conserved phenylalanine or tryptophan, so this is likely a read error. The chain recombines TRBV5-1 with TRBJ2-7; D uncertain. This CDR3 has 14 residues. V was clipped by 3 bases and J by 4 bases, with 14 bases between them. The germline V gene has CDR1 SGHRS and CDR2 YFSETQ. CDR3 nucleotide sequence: TGCGCCAGCAGCTCCGATCATCCTCCTTACGAGCAGTACTCC. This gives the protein CASSSDHPPYEQYS.

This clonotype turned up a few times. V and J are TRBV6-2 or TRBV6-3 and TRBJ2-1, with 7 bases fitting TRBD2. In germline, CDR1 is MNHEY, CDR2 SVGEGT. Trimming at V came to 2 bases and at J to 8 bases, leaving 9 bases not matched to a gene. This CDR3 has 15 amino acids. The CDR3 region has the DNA TGTGCCAGCAGTTACCGACTAGCCGTCGGCGATGAGCAGTTCTTC. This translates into CASSYRLAVGDEQFF.

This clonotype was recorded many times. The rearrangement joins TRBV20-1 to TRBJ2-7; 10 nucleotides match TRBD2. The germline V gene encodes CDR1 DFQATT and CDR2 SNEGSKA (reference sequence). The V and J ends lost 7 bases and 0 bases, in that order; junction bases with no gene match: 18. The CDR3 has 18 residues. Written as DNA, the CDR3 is TGCAGTGTTTTGCAGGGTAGCGGGAGGCCCCTGAGCTCCTACGAGCAGTACTTC. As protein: CSVLQGSGRPLSSYEQYF.

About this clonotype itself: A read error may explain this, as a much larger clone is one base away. CDR3 DNA: TGTGCCAGCAGTTTCTTTAGCGGAGGGTTCGCCGTGGAGCTGTTTTTT. It codes for CASSFFSGGFAVELFF. This rearrangement joins TRBV12-3 or TRBV12-4 to TRBJ2-2; perhaps TRBD2 as D (6 bases). Trimming removed 3 bases at V and 10 bases at J, with 21 bases between. CDR3 length: 16 residues.

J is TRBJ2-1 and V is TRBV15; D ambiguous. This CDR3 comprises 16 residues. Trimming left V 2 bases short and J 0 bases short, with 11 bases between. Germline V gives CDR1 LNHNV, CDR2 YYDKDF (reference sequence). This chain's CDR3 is CATSRSTLSSYNEQFF. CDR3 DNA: TGTGCCACCAGCAGATCGACCCTTAGCTCCTACAATGAGCAGTTCTTC.

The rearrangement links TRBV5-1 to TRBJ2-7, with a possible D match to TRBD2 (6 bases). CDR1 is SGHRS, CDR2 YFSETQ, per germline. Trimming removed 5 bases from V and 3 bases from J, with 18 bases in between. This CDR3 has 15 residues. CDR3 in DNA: TGCGCCAGCAGTCCTCGCGGGGTCTCGGGCTACGAGCAGTACTTC. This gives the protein CASSPRGVSGYEQYF. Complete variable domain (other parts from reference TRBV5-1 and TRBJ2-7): KAGVTQTPRYLIKTRGQQVTLSCSPISGHRSVSWYQQTPGQGLQFLFEYFSETQRNKGNFPGRFSGRQFSNSRSEMNVSTLELGDSALYLCASSPRGVSGYEQYFGPGTRLTVT.

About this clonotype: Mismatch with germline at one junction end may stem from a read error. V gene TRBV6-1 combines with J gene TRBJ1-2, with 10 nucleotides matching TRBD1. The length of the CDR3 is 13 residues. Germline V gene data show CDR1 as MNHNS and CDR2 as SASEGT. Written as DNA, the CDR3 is TGTGTCAGCAGGACAGGGGGAGTACATGGCTACACCTTC. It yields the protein CVSRTGGVHGYTF.

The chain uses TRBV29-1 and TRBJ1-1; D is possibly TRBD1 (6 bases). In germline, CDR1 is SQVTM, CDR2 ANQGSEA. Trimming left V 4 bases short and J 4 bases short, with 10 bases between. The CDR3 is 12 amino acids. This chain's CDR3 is CSVVGGLTEAFF. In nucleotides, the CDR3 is TGCAGCGTTGTCGGGGGGCTCACTGAAGCTTTCTTT.

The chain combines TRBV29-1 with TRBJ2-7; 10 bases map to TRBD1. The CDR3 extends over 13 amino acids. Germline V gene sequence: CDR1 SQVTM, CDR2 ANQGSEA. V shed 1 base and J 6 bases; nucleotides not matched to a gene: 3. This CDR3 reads CSVEVTGGGEQYF. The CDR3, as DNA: TGCAGCGTTGAAGTGACAGGGGGCGGCGAGCAGTACTTC.

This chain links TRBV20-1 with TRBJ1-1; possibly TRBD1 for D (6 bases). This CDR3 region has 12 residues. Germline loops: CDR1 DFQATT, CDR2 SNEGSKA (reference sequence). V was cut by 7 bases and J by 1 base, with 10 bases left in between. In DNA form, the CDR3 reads TGCAGTGAGGAACAGGGGAACACTGAAGCTTTCTTT. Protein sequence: CSEEQGNTEAFF.

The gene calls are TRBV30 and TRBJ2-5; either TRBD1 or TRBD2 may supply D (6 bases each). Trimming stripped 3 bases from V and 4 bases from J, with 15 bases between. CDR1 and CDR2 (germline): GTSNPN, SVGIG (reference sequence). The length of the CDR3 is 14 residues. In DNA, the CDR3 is TGTGCCTGGAGCAGTAGGGGGGCGGGAGAGACCCAGTACTTC. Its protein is CAWSSRGAGETQYF.

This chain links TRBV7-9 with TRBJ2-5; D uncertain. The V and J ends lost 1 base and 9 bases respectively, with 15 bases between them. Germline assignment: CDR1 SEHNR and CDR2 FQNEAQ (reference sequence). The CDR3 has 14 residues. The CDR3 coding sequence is TGTGCCAGCAGCTTAGTCCCGGGCGCGAGGTCCCAGTACTTC. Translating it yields CASSLVPGARSQYF.

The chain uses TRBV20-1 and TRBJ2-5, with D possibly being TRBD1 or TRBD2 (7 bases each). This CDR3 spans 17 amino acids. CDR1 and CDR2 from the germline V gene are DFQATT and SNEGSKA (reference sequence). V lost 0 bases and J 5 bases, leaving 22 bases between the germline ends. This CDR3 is CSAREGTAGPLRETQYF. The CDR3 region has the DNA TGCAGTGCTAGAGAGGGGACAGCGGGACCCCTGCGGGAGACCCAGTACTTC.

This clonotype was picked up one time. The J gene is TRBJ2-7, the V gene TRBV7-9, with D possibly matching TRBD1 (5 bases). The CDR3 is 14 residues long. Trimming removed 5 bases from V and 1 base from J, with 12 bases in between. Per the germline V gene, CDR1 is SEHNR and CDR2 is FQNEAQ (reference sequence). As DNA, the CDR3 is TGTGCCAGCAGCCCCGGACACCGATCCTACGAGCAGTACTTC. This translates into CASSPGHRSYEQYF.

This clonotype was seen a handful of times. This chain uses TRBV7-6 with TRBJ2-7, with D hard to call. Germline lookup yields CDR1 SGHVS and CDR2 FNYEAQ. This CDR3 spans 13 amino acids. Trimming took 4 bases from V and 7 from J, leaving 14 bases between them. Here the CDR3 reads CASSSNREREQYF. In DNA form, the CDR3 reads TGTGCCAGCAGCTCCAACCGAGAGCGAGAGCAGTACTTC.

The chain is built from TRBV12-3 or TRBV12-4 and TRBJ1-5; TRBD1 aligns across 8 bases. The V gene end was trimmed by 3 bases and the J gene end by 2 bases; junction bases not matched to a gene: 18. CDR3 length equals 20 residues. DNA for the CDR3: TGTGCCAGCAGTTTTTTCTTCCGGGACAGGACGGCCTACGGCAATCAGCCCCAGCATTTT. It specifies CASSFFFRDRTAYGNQPQHF.

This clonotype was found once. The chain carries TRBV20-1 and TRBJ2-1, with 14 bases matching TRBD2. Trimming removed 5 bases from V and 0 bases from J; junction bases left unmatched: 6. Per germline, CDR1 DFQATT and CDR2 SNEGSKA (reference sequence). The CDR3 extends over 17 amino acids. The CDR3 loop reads CSAPGTSGGRSYNEQFF. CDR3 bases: TGCAGTGCTCCCGGGACTAGCGGGGGACGCTCCTACAATGAGCAGTTCTTC.

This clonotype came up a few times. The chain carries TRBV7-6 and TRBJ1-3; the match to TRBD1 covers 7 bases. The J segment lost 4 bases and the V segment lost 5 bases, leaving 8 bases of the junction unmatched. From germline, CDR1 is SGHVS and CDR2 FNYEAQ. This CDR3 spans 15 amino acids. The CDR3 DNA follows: TGTGCCAGCAGCACCACCGGGACAGCAGGAAACACCATATATTTT. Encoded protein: CASSTTGTAGNTIYF.

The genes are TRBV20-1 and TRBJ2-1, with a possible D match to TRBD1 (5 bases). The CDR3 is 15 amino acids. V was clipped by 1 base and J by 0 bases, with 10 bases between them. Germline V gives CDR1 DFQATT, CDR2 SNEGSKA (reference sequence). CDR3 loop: CSARGGASSYNEQFF. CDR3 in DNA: TGCAGTGCTAGAGGTGGGGCAAGCTCCTACAATGAGCAGTTCTTC.

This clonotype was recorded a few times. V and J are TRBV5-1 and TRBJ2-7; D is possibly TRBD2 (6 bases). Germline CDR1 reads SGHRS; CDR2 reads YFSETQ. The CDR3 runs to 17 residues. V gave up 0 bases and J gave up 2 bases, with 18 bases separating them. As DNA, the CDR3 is TGCGCCAGCAGCTTGGGAATGACGGGAGAATTACCCTACGAGCAGTACTTC. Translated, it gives CASSLGMTGELPYEQYF.

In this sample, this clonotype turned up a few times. Written as DNA, the CDR3 is TGCGCCAGCAGCGAGTATGAGGGGCACCCGAGGGAGAACACTGAAGCTTTCTTT. The encoded protein is CASSEYEGHPRENTEAFF. This chain joins TRBV5-1 and TRBJ1-1, with a weak D call TRBD1 (5 bases). Per germline, CDR1 SGHRS and CDR2 YFSETQ. The V gene lost 4 bases and the J gene lost 1 base, with 23 bases spanning the gap. The CDR3 extends over 18 amino acids.

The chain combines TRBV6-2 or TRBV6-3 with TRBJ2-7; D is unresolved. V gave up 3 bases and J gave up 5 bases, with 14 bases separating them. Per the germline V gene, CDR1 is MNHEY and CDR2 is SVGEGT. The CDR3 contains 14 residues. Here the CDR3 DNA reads TGTGCCAGCAGTTATTGGATTCCAGGCGACGAGCAGTACTTC. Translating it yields CASSYWIPGDEQYF.

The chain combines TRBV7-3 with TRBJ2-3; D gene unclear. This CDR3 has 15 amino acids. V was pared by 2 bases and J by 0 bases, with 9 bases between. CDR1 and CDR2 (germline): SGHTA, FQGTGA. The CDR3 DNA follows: TGTGCCAGCAGCTTAGTTCCCAAGAGCACAGATACGCAGTATTTT. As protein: CASSLVPKSTDTQYF.

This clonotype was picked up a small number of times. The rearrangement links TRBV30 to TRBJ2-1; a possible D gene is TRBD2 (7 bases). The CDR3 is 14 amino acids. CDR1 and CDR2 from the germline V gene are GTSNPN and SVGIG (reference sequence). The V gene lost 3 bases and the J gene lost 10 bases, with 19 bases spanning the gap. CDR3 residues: CAWSYVWTGGEQFF. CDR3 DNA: TGTGCCTGGAGCTATGTCTGGACGGGGGGCGAGCAGTTCTTC.